The TCR beta chain described here comes from a study of vaccination and CD4 T cells after COVID-19. Study-wide results and caveats: The median SARS-CoV-2-reactive clonotype number increased from about 20 to 38, without statistical significance.

Treatment given: 10-day PBMC culture with coronavirus spike peptide pools or control peptides (ViraFEST assay). Germline V gene lookup returns CDR1 ENHRY and CDR2 SYGVKD. V lost 10 bases, J lost 8 bases, and 18 bases lay in between. CDR3 size: 13 residues. Notes on this clonotype: The antigen remains undetermined.

Sequencing of DNA taken from cultured CD4+ T cells relied on the Oncomine TCR Beta short-read assay. TCRdb re-called the PCR reads through MiXCR, storing one row per CDR3 protein. The data hold 2,500 to 3,500 distinct CDR3 sequences, with over 75% observed a single time. The rearrangement joins TRBV10-3 to TRBJ2-1, with D tentatively TRBD1 or TRBD2 (7 bases each). The clonotype comes from a human donor who had recovered from COVID-19. The sample was CD4+ T cells from blood, cultured in vitro. The chain's CDR3 is CATRGGPDYEQFF. CDR3 DNA sequence: TGTGCCACCAGGGGGGGGCCCGATTATGAGCAGTTCTTC.